Listed here are 2 T cell receptor beta chains from one sample, sequenced in a study of T cells in Graves' hyperthyroidism and ophthalmopathy. What was amplified from RNA transcripts were TCR beta CDR3 regions. The TCR CDR3 was amplified in a first-round RT-PCR using the HTBI primer set. A single record per CDR3 protein comes from TCRdb applying MiXCR to the multiplex PCR reads. The sample includes 250,000 or so distinct CDR3 sequences, about 16% of them seen just once. The sequencing sample was made of blood. The receptor set was obtained from a woman aged 50 to 60 with Graves' hyperthyroidism that later progressed to Graves' ophthalmopathy.

V and J are TRBV7-8 and TRBJ1-2; D possibly corresponds to TRBD1 (5 bases). The CDR3 sequence is 13 residues long. The V end lost 3 bases, the J end lost 5 bases, and 10 bases lay between the germline ends. Germline-derived CDR1 and CDR2 are SGHVS and FQNEAQ. The CDR3 DNA reads as TGTGCCAGCAGCTTGGGGGAGGTGTATGGCTACACCTTC. This codes for CASSLGEVYGYTF.

The chain has TRBV3-1 and TRBJ2-1; 8 bases map to TRBD2. The ends lost 1 base at V and 8 bases at J; junction bases unmatched: 7. Looked up from germline, CDR1 is LGHDT and CDR2 is YNNKEL (reference sequence). This CDR3 comprises 15 residues. CDR3 in amino acids: CASSQASGSGYEQFF. The CDR3, as DNA: TGTGCCAGCAGCCAAGCGAGCGGGAGTGGCTATGAGCAGTTCTTC.